This T cell receptor beta chain was profiled in a study of CD8+ T cells in alopecia areata (dated by TCRdb to 2016 to 2018). For context, the study as a whole: Treated patients were enrolled in an open-label pilot trial of oral tofacitinib at 5 to 10 mg twice daily for moderate-to-severe alopecia areata. Tofacitinib was given for 6 to 18 months, followed by 6 months of follow-up off drug to assess delayed response and recurrence. Scalp clonality was compared among normal scalp (n=4), patchy alopecia areata scalp (n=8), and alopecia totalis/universalis scalp (n=8). In humans, TCRbeta sequencing was performed on scalp tissue and on sorted CD4+ and CD8+ peripheral blood T cells from healthy controls and from patients with patchy or totalis/universalis alopecia areata. Patients on tofacitinib were biopsied at baseline and after 4 and 24 weeks of treatment, and several of the patients also had a later scalp biopsy. TCRbeta CDR3 regions were amplified by immunoSEQ multiplex PCR using 35 Vbeta forward and 13 Jbeta reverse primers. To study T cell clonal expansion in alopecia areata, the researchers applied high-throughput TCRbeta sequencing to both the C3H/HeJ mouse model and human patients. RNA was extracted with the PAXgene miRNA kit for fixed scalp, the miRNeasy kit for PBMCs, and the RNeasy kit for mouse skin. The research as a whole found: Compared with normal scalp, lesional scalp, particularly in alopecia totalis/universalis, had higher clonality and more expanded CD8+ clones, which suggests antigenic drive. Compared with mice, TCR sequences shared between patients were less clear, possibly partly because of HLA diversity across the patient population. Resident alphabeta T cells in normal human skin are also sequenced, complicating scalp TCR repertoire analysis, unlike mouse skin dominated by gammadelta T cells.

Worth noting for this clone: Its target antigen remains unknown. The input lacks base qualities; no much larger clone sits a single base away.

From alopecia areata patients, peripheral blood was collected along with lesional scalp punch biopsies. After PBMCs were isolated by density centrifugation and stained for CD3, CD4 and CD8, a FACSAria was used to sort CD4+ and CD8+ T cells. The library was generated by the immunoSEQ multiplex PCR assay. For TCR sequencing, RNA was extracted from every sample and reverse transcribed into cDNA to serve as template. SuperScript III was used for first-strand cDNA synthesis, primed with a 2:1 mix of oligo-dT and random hexamers. Amplification bias was assessed with a synthetic immune receptor repertoire, and residual bias was removed computationally. As for the authors' bioinformatics: Raw reads were preprocessed to remove errors, and CDR3 was defined according to IMGT conventions as the region from the conserved cysteine to phenylalanine. To get clonality, Shannon entropy was normalized by log2 of the number of productive unique TCRs and the result was subtracted from 1. Whether each scalp clone was CD4 or CD8 was inferred by checking scalp TCRbeta sequences against the CD4 and CD8 repertoires from sorted blood. TCRdb took over this immuneACCESS table, retaining in-frame rearrangements with V and J assigned. Such tables are incomplete; in checked studies, under half of the missing clones stem from an unresolved V gene, and the remainder is unexplained. V and J calls plus clone size are reproduced from that table; the DNA served to infer D and trimming. In this sample the table shows around 98,000 clones, about 40% of which occur a single time. The ten biggest clones cover 0.75% to 0.9% of the sample.

Sequences SQVTM (CDR1) and ANQGSEA (CDR2) are obtained from the germline V gene. The CDR3 spans 13 residues, from the cysteine through the phenylalanine. Left in the record is the CDR3 DNA by itself, 39 bases read in frame from the first base. V and J are truncated by 0 bases and 2 bases respectively, leaving an intervening sequence of 7 bases. The V gene is TRBV29-1 and the J gene is TRBJ2-5, with no confidently assigned D gene. This TCR came from a human donor with alopecia areata. The specimen was CD4+ T cells sorted from blood. The DNA sequence follows: TGCAGCGTTGAAGACGGCGCACAAGAGACCCAGTACTTC. The translation is CSVEDGAQETQYF.